This T cell receptor (beta chain) came from a study of T-cell memory formation after mild COVID-19. Study results and caveats: Memory from before infection featured some responding clones, which suggests cross-reactive memory joined. Day 15 to 85 contracting clones showed balanced CD4/CD8; later expanders leaned CD4+.

The CDR3 loop spans 16 amino acids. Trimming cost V 4 bases and J 4 bases; bases outside gene matches: 7. CDR1 and CDR2 from the germline V gene are SGHVS and FQNEAQ. As to this clonotype: The antigen is undetermined.

TCRdb re-called the 5' RACE reads with MiXCR, one entry per CDR3 protein. There are roughly 86,000 distinct CDR3 sequences in the sample; about 12% occur only once, and around 27% lies in the top ten. The sequence came from an adult woman who had mild COVID-19 (a few samples of this study predate the infection). Cell type and time point are not known. V and J are TRBV7-8 and TRBJ2-7, with 13 positions matching TRBD2. Sequences were obtained from PBMCs or a T cell subset sorted from them (not recorded which). The CDR3 nucleotides are TGTGCCAGCAGCTACGGGACTAGCGGGGCCTTTTACGAGCAGTACTTC. It encodes CASSYGTSGAFYEQYF.